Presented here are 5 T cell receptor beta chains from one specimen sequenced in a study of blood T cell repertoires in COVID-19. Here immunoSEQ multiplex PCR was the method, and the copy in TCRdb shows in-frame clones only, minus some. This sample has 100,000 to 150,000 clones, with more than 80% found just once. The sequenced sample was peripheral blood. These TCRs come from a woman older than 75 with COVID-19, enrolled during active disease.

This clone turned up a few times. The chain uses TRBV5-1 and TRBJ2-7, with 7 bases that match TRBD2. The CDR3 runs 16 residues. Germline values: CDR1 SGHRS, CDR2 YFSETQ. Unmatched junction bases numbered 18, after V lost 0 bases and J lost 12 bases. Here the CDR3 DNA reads TGCGCCAGCAGCTTGGCCACGGGGAGGGGCGGGAGCCCCTGGTACTTC. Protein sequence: CASSLATGRGGSPWYF.

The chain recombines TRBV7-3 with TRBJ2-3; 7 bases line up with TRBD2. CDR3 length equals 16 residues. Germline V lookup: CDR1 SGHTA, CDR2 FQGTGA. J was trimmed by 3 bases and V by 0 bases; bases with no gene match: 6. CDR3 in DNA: TGTGCCAGCAGCTTAACTCCTAGCGGAACTACAGATACGCAGTATTTT. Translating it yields CASSLTPSGTTDTQYF.

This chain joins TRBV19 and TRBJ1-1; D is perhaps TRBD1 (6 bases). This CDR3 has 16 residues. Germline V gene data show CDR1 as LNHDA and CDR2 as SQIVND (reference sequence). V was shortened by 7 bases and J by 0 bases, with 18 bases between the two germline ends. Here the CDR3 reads CASIETGHGLNTEAFF. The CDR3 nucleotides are TGTGCCAGTATTGAAACGGGACACGGACTGAACACTGAAGCTTTCTTT.

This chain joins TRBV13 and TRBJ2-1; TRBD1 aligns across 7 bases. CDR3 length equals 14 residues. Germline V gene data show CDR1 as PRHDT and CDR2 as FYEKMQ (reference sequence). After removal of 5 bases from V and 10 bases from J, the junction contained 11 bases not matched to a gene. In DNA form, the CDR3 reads TGTGCCAGCAGCCCCGGCCCAGGGGGTAGGGAGCAGTTCTTC. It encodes CASSPGPGGREQFF.

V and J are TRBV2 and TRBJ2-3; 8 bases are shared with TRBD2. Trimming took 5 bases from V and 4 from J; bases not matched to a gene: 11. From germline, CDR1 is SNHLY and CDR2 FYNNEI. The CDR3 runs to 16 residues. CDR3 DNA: TGTGCCAGCAGTTCCCTTAGCGGGGCCAGCGCAGATACGCAGTATTTT. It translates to CASSSLSGASADTQYF.